Each of the 22 T cell receptor beta chains below was sequenced from the same sample in a study of T cell responses to AZD1222 COVID-19 vaccine. Sequenced by immunoSEQ multiplex PCR; TCRdb stores in-frame clones only, minus some. The sample gives tens of thousands of clones, around 92% of which show up once; more than 4.5% is in the top ten. This specimen consisted of peripheral blood, obtained on day 0 of AZD1222 vaccination. All receptors derive from an adult in good health.

The V and J genes are TRBV7-9 and TRBJ2-2; D ambiguous. Trimming removed 1 base at V and 6 bases at J, with 15 bases between. The germline CDR1 and CDR2 sequences are SEHNR and FQNEAQ (reference sequence). The CDR3 is 16 amino acids. This CDR3 reads CASSLGASLDAGELFF. For the CDR3, the DNA is TGTGCCAGCAGCTTAGGTGCTAGTCTAGACGCCGGGGAGCTGTTTTTT.

The V gene is TRBV9, the J gene TRBJ1-5; D ambiguous. The CDR3 runs to 14 residues. In germline, CDR1 is SGDLS, CDR2 YYNGEE. Between the trimmed V and J ends, which lost 3 bases and 0 bases, there was a span of 7 bases. The CDR3 here is CASSGASSNQPQHF. The CDR3 DNA reads as TGTGCCAGCAGCGGGGCCTCTAGCAATCAGCCCCAGCATTTT.

The sample holds one count of this clone. Its ends do not fully match the called genes, so a read error is possible. The chain combines TRBV27 with TRBJ2-2, with D possibly matching TRBD2 (6 bases). Per the germline V gene, CDR1 is MNHEY and CDR2 is SMNVEV (reference sequence). CDR3 size: 12 residues. The CDR3 DNA sequence: TGTGCCAGCAGTTTCGGGAGCCGGGGAGCTGTTTTT. Amino acids: CASSFGSRGAVF.

The V and J genes are TRBV5-1 and TRBJ1-4; a weak D match, TRBD1 (6 bases). The ends were cut back, 6 bases at V and 6 bases at J, with 18 bases in the middle. Germline CDR1 reads SGHRS; CDR2 reads YFSETQ. The CDR3 spans 15 residues. CDR3 nucleotide sequence: TGCGCCAGCACCCTGGCGGGAGGGGGGGATGAAAAACTGTTTTTT. It codes for CASTLAGGGDEKLFF.

This chain uses TRBV15 with TRBJ1-4; 11 bases agree with TRBD1. With V trimmed by 1 base and J by 6 bases, 1 base remained unmatched. This CDR3 has 15 residues. Germline V gene lookup returns CDR1 LNHNV and CDR2 YYDKDF (reference sequence). Here the CDR3 DNA reads TGTGCCACCAGCAGAGGGGGACAGGGGGATGAAAAACTGTTTTTT. Its translation: CATSRGGQGDEKLFF.

This rearrangement joins TRBV5-4 to TRBJ2-1; no definite D call. This CDR3 comprises 17 residues. CDR1 and CDR2 from the germline V gene are SGHNT and YYREEE (reference sequence). Trimming removed 0 bases at V and 0 bases at J, with 13 bases between. The CDR3 sequence: CASSLVVASYSYNEQFF. The CDR3 region has the DNA TGTGCCAGCAGCTTGGTTGTGGCTTCGTACTCCTACAATGAGCAGTTCTTC.

The gene calls are TRBV12-5 and TRBJ2-1; the D call may be TRBD1 or TRBD2 (6 bases each). This CDR3 has 15 residues. Germline V CDR1 and CDR2: LGHNT, FRNRAP. Trimming stripped 8 bases from V and 5 bases from J, with 19 bases between. The CDR3 is CASSLGASANNEQFF. The CDR3 DNA follows: TGTGCTAGTTCCCTGGGGGCTAGCGCAAACAATGAGCAGTTCTTC.

V and J are TRBV18 and TRBJ1-3; no clear D. The CDR3 sequence is 13 residues long. V lost 8 bases and J 1 base, leaving 9 bases between the germline ends. Germline values: CDR1 KGHSH, CDR2 LQKENI. CDR3 in DNA: TGTGCCAGCCGGCAAGATTCTGGAAACACCATATATTTT. Residues: CASRQDSGNTIYF.

This clone has a single count. The chain uses TRBV6-5 and TRBJ1-6; D is uncertain. Germline-derived CDR1 and CDR2 are MNHEY and SVGAGI. The CDR3 consists of 14 residues. Trimming left V 11 bases short and J 1 base short, with 12 bases between. As DNA, the CDR3 is TGTGCCTGCGCAGGAGGTTCCTATAATTCACCCCTCCACTTT. This sequence encodes CACAGGSYNSPLHF.

The rearrangement joins TRBV5-1 to TRBJ1-2; D remains unclear. The CDR3 covers 14 residues. V lost 0 bases and J lost 3, with 9 bases in between. Germline CDR1 is SGHRS and CDR2 is YFSETQ. DNA of the CDR3: TGCGCCAGCAGCTTGGGGGCTGGAGACTATGGCTACACCTTC. Protein sequence: CASSLGAGDYGYTF.

The V call is TRBV18, the J call TRBJ2-5; the D gene is possibly TRBD2 (6 bases). CDR1 is KGHSH, CDR2 LQKENI, per germline. The CDR3 is made up of 15 amino acids. With 3 bases removed from V and 5 bases from J, the gap between germline ends came to 16 bases. CDR3 protein: CASSPSSAGGETQYF. The DNA of the CDR3 is TGTGCCAGCTCACCTTCTAGCGCAGGTGGTGAGACCCAGTACTTC.

This chain joins TRBV29-1 and TRBJ1-2; 7 nucleotides agree with TRBD1. This CDR3 is 13 amino acids long. Germline V gene sequence: CDR1 SQVTM, CDR2 ANQGSEA. Unmatched junction bases numbered 4, after V lost 3 bases and J lost 3 bases. CDR3: CSVEETGYYGYTF. The CDR3 DNA follows: TGCAGCGTTGAGGAGACAGGGTACTATGGCTACACCTTC. The entire variable domain, with the rest obtained from reference TRBV29-1 and TRBJ1-2, is as follows: SAVISQKPSRDICQRGTSLTIQCQVDSQVTMMFWYRQQPGQSLTLIATANQGSEATYESGFVIDKFPISRPNLTFSTLTVSNMSPEDSSIYLCSVEETGYYGYTFGSGTRLTVV.

The chain's CDR3 is CASGVASIEKLFF. CDR3 DNA: TGTGCCAGCGGGGTGGCGTCGATTGAAAAACTGTTTTTT. The chain links TRBV12-3 or TRBV12-4 to TRBJ1-4; D is ambiguous. The V end lost 8 bases, the J end lost 7 bases, and 14 bases lay between the germline ends. The CDR3 sequence is 13 residues long.

The CDR3 region is CASRNHRSPAEQYF. CDR3 DNA: TGTGCCAGCAGAAACCACAGGTCTCCGGCCGAGCAGTACTTC. The chain uses TRBV6-5 and TRBJ2-7; possible D gene TRBD1, 5 bases. Germline-derived CDR1 and CDR2 are MNHEY and SVGAGI. The germline V and J ends were trimmed by 6 bases and 6 bases, with 18 bases remaining between them. The CDR3 contains 14 residues.

The V and J genes are TRBV30 and TRBJ2-1; 9 bases align to TRBD2. The CDR3 has 15 residues. CDR1 and CDR2 from the germline V gene are GTSNPN and SVGIG (reference sequence). This chain's CDR3 is CATTTSGSSYNEQFF. CDR3 DNA sequence: TGTGCTACTACGACTAGCGGAAGCTCCTACAATGAGCAGTTCTTC.

The chain joins TRBV30 to TRBJ1-2; unclear D gene. Between the trimmed V and J ends, which lost 4 bases and 3 bases, there was a span of 12 bases. Germline assignment: CDR1 GTSNPN and CDR2 SVGIG (reference sequence). The CDR3 runs 13 residues. The CDR3: CAWKMWKDYGYTF. In nucleotides, the CDR3 is TGTGCCTGGAAGATGTGGAAAGACTATGGCTACACCTTC.

The rearrangement uses TRBV15 and TRBJ2-7, with 9 bases that match TRBD1. V was clipped by 1 base and J by 3 bases; unmatched bases: 4. Germline V lookup: CDR1 LNHNV, CDR2 YYDKDF (reference sequence). This CDR3 region has 15 residues. The CDR3 protein is CATSRGGTGFYEQYF. CDR3 coding DNA: TGTGCCACCAGCAGAGGGGGGACAGGGTTCTACGAGCAGTACTTC.

This chain uses TRBV28 with TRBJ2-7; TRBD2 agrees at 8 bases. CDR1 and CDR2 (germline): MDHEN, SYDVKM. Trimming took 6 bases from V and 3 from J; bases not matched to a gene: 7. The CDR3 is made up of 14 amino acids. CDR3 sequence (DNA): TGTGCCAGCAGCCGTAGCGGGACCCGCTACGAGCAGTACTTC. It is translated as CASSRSGTRYEQYF.

The chain carries TRBV30 and TRBJ1-2; 8 positions match TRBD1. This CDR3 contains 17 residues. V shed 5 bases and J 4 bases; nucleotides not matched to a gene: 18. Germline CDR1 and CDR2: GTSNPN and SVGIG (reference sequence). As DNA, the CDR3 is TGTGCCTGGGGCCGGGGACAGGTTGGCTCCCCCATCTATGGCTACACCTTC. It yields the protein CAWGRGQVGSPIYGYTF.

The chain is built from TRBV5-6 and TRBJ2-1; D is ambiguous. Germline V CDR1 and CDR2: SGHDT, YYEEEE. The V and J ends lost 4 bases and 7 bases respectively, with 21 bases between them. The CDR3 contains 16 residues. CDR3: CASSPGMRTAGNEQFF. In DNA, the CDR3 is TGTGCCAGCAGCCCTGGGATGCGGACCGCCGGGAATGAGCAGTTCTTC. The variable domain in full, completed from reference TRBV5-6 and TRBJ2-1, reads DAGVTQSPTHLIKTRGQQVTLRCSPKSGHDTVSWYQQALGQGPQFIFQYYEEEERQRGNFPDRFSGHQFPNYSSELNVNALLLGDSALYLCASSPGMRTAGNEQFFGPGTRLTVL.

Points on this clone: A junction boundary mismatches the germline segment, possibly from a read error. This rearrangement joins TRBV7-7 to TRBJ2-1; TRBD1 matches at 9 bases. Germline V gene lookup returns CDR1 SSHAT and CDR2 FNYEAQ (reference sequence). This CDR3 comprises 15 residues. DNA for the CDR3: TGTGCTAGCAGCCCCGGACAGGGGATCCACAATGAGCAGTTCTTC. Its protein is CASSPGQGIHNEQFF.

The rearrangement joins TRBV29-1 to TRBJ2-3; D gene uncertain. The CDR3 length is 16 residues. Germline V gene sequence: CDR1 SQVTM, CDR2 ANQGSEA. V dropped 0 bases and J dropped 2 bases, with 15 bases sitting between them. The DNA for the CDR3 is TGCAGCGTTGAAGATTGGGCGGCTCGAGCCACAGATACGCAGTATTTT. This gives the protein CSVEDWAARATDTQYF.